Each of the 21 T cell receptor beta chains below was sequenced from the same sample in a study of blood T cell repertoires in COVID-19. The assay was immunoSEQ multiplex PCR, and TCRdb's table has in-frame clones only and misses some. The table shows 100,000 to 150,000 clones, with around 89% occurring only once. The specimen was peripheral blood. These receptors originate from a man aged 55 to 69 with COVID-19, enrolled during active disease.

The V call is TRBV21-1, the J call TRBJ2-3; TRBD2 is the table's D call, not checked against the DNA. TRBV21-1 is assigned pseudogene status. This CDR3 is 16 amino acids long. The CDR3 nucleotides are TGTGCCAGGGCAGGGGTAGCGGGGGGTTGGACAGATACGCAGTATTTT. It codes for CARAGVAGGWTDTQYF.

The chain uses TRBV5-4 and TRBJ2-3; 8 bases match TRBD2. The CDR3 loop spans 16 amino acids. Per the germline V gene, CDR1 is SGHNT and CDR2 is YYREEE (reference sequence). The junction had 13 bases not matched to a gene; V was cut back by 4 bases and J by 6 bases. The CDR3 DNA reads TGTGCCAGCAGCGGTACACGGGGGGGGTTGATCGATACGCAGTATTTT. As protein: CASSGTRGGLIDTQYF.

The chain combines TRBV7-3 with TRBJ2-1; TRBD1 might be the D (7 bases). Germline CDR1 reads SGHTA; CDR2 reads FQGTGA. V was cut by 1 base and J by 9 bases, with 13 bases left in between. The CDR3 has 14 amino acids. The CDR3 here is CASSLSPGGGEQFF. Here the CDR3 DNA reads TGTGCCAGCAGCTTAAGCCCAGGGGGAGGTGAGCAGTTCTTC.

The V gene is TRBV7-2, the J gene TRBJ2-5, with a tentative D call TRBD2 (6 bases). The germline gives CDR1 SGHTA, CDR2 FQGNSA. Trimming took 3 bases from V and 1 from J, leaving 9 bases between them. CDR3 length: 14 residues. CDR3 in DNA: TGTGCCAGCAGCTTCCTGGGACTCCAAGAGACCCAGTACTTC. Amino acid sequence: CASSFLGLQETQYF.

The chain recombines TRBV5-1 with TRBJ2-5, with a possible D match to TRBD2 (6 bases). The germline V and J ends were trimmed by 3 bases and 2 bases, with 11 bases remaining between them. In germline, CDR1 is SGHRS, CDR2 YFSETQ. The CDR3 has 14 amino acids. CDR3 amino acids: CASSSPGTQETQYF. The CDR3 nucleotides are TGCGCCAGCAGCTCGCCAGGGACTCAAGAGACCCAGTACTTC.

The table lists this clone with a count of one. CDR3 DNA: TGTGCCAGCAGCCAAGATAACGGGGACAGTCAGCCCCAGCATTTT. Residues: CASSQDNGDSQPQHF. The chain is built from TRBV3-1 (or the pseudogene TRBV3-2) and TRBJ1-5; 7 bases align to TRBD1. Germline CDR1 and CDR2: LGHDT and YNNKEL (reference sequence). The CDR3 is made up of 15 amino acids. J was trimmed by 6 bases and V by 0 bases; bases with no gene match: 5.

V is TRBV3-1 (or the pseudogene TRBV3-2) and J is TRBJ1-6, with TRBD1 as a possible D gene (5 bases). Trimming shortened V by 0 bases and J by 8 bases, and 11 bases separated the two germline ends. Per germline, CDR1 LGHDT and CDR2 YNNKEL (reference sequence). The length of the CDR3 is 15 residues. CDR3 bases: TGTGCCAGCAGCCAAGAACCAGGGCTTCATTCACCCCTCCACTTT. Its translation: CASSQEPGLHSPLHF.

This chain uses TRBV23-1 with TRBJ1-2; perhaps TRBD1 as D (6 bases). TRBV23-1 is an ORF for which the function is uncertain. V was shortened by 4 bases and J by 4 bases, with 19 bases between the two germline ends. CDR3 length: 16 residues. For the CDR3, the DNA is TGCGCCAGCAGTCGCCCCCCTCGTGGGGGGGCCTATGGCTACACCTTC. Residues: CASSRPPRGGAYGYTF.

The chain combines TRBV28 with TRBJ2-7; 7 bases fit TRBD1. This CDR3 comprises 14 residues. V lost 1 base, J lost 2 bases, and 2 bases stayed unmatched. The germline V gene has CDR1 MDHEN and CDR2 SYDVKM. CDR3 amino acids: CASSLLGQTYEQYF. The CDR3 region has the DNA TGTGCCAGCAGTTTATTGGGACAGACCTACGAGCAGTACTTC.

V gene TRBV7-6 combines with J gene TRBJ2-5; D is possibly TRBD1 (5 bases). This CDR3 has 15 residues. V lost 0 bases and J 0 bases, leaving 8 bases between the germline ends. Germline V gives CDR1 SGHVS, CDR2 FNYEAQ. CDR3 DNA: TGTGCCAGCAGCTTAGCTGGCAGGGACCAAGAGACCCAGTACTTC. It specifies CASSLAGRDQETQYF.

This sequence joins TRBV30 and TRBJ1-1; D possibly corresponds to TRBD1 (5 bases). Germline V lookup: CDR1 GTSNPN, CDR2 SVGIG (reference sequence). The length of the CDR3 is 12 residues. V was cut by 4 bases and J by 5 bases, with 11 bases left in between. CDR3 in amino acids: CAWMSPGTEAFF. The CDR3 region has the DNA TGTGCCTGGATGAGTCCAGGGACTGAAGCTTTCTTT.

This chain connects TRBV5-1 to TRBJ1-2; D might be TRBD1 (6 bases). V was clipped by 4 bases and J by 2 bases, with 15 bases between them. Germline V CDR1 and CDR2: SGHRS, YFSETQ. This CDR3 has 15 residues. DNA for the CDR3: TGCGCCAGCAGCCCGATCGGACAGACCAACTATGGCTACACCTTC. Encoded protein: CASSPIGQTNYGYTF. Looking up the rest from reference TRBV5-1 and TRBJ1-2 gives the full variable domain: KAGVTQTPRYLIKTRGQQVTLSCSPISGHRSVSWYQQTPGQGLQFLFEYFSETQRNKGNFPGRFSGRQFSNSRSEMNVSTLELGDSALYLCASSPIGQTNYGYTFGSGTRLTVV.

This rearrangement joins TRBV15 to TRBJ2-5, with TRBD1 as a possible D gene (6 bases). Per the germline V gene, CDR1 is LNHNV and CDR2 is YYDKDF (reference sequence). With 0 bases removed from V and 4 bases from J, the gap between germline ends came to 15 bases. This CDR3 spans 16 amino acids. The CDR3: CATSRDRDRLGETQYF. Here the CDR3 DNA reads TGTGCCACCAGCAGAGATAGAGACAGGTTAGGAGAGACCCAGTACTTC. The full variable domain, its missing parts supplied by reference TRBV15 and TRBJ2-5, is DAMVIQNPRYQVTQFGKPVTLSCSQTLNHNVMYWYQQKSSQAPKLLFHYYDKDFNNEADTPDNFQSRRPNTSFCFLDIRSPGLGDTAMYLCATSRDRDRLGETQYFGPGTRLLVL.

The gene calls are TRBV5-4 and TRBJ1-6; 11 nucleotides align to TRBD1. V lost 4 bases to trimming and J lost 0 bases; unmatched junction nucleotides: 3. From germline, CDR1 is SGHNT and CDR2 YYREEE (reference sequence). The CDR3 runs 17 residues. The CDR3 loop is CASSIGTGGSYNSPLHF. In nucleotides, the CDR3 is TGTGCCAGCAGCATCGGGACAGGGGGCTCCTATAATTCACCCCTCCACTTT.

The J gene is TRBJ2-1, the V gene TRBV19; no firm D call. V was trimmed by 8 bases and J by 8 bases, leaving 16 bases between them. The CDR3 is 13 amino acids. Germline-derived CDR1 and CDR2 are LNHDA and SQIVND (reference sequence). The CDR3 sequence: CASAPADGHEQFF. CDR3 coding DNA: TGTGCCAGTGCACCAGCAGATGGGCATGAGCAGTTCTTC.

The chain is built from TRBV10-3 and TRBJ1-5, with D perhaps matching TRBD1 (5 bases). CDR1 and CDR2 (germline): ENHRY, SYGVKD. The CDR3 is 15 amino acids. V was pared by 6 bases and J by 1 base, with 13 bases between. The CDR3 nucleotides read TGTGCCATCAGCCCGGGGGGGAGCAGCAATCAGCCCCAGCATTTT. Its protein is CAISPGGSSNQPQHF.

The J gene is TRBJ1-2, the V gene TRBV6-5; 9 bases agree with TRBD1. V was pared by 6 bases and J by 8 bases, with 10 bases of the junction left unmatched. The germline V gene has CDR1 MNHEY and CDR2 SVGAGI. The CDR3 extends over 14 amino acids. The CDR3 spells CASSPKQGAIGYTF. CDR3 nucleotides: TGTGCCAGCAGCCCAAAACAGGGGGCGATAGGCTACACCTTC.

This chain joins TRBV15 and TRBJ1-1; the D is unclear. This CDR3 is built from 12 residues. The V end lost 0 bases, the J end lost 12 bases, and 11 bases lay between the germline ends. CDR1 is LNHNV and CDR2 is YYDKDF in the germline V gene (reference sequence). CDR3 nucleotides: TGTGCCACCAGCAGAGACCGGAGCGAAACTTTCTTT. The encoded protein is CATSRDRSETFF.

The genes are TRBV6-5 and TRBJ2-2; the match to TRBD1 covers 9 bases. Germline V lookup: CDR1 MNHEY, CDR2 SVGAGI. The CDR3 has 15 residues. With 6 bases clipped from V and 4 bases from J, the junction kept 6 bases outside the gene matches. The CDR3 is CASRRTGVVTGELFF. The CDR3 DNA sequence: TGTGCCAGCAGAAGGACAGGGGTGGTCACCGGGGAGCTGTTTTTT.

In this sample, this clone turned up once. The V and J genes are TRBV5-1 and TRBJ1-4; D gene uncertain. Germline CDR1 and CDR2: SGHRS and YFSETQ. The V gene lost 4 bases and the J gene lost 3 bases, with 10 bases spanning the gap. The CDR3 consists of 14 residues. Written as DNA, the CDR3 is TGCGCCAGCAGCCCAGGAGGTGCTAATGAAAAACTGTTTTTT. As protein: CASSPGGANEKLFF.

The chain is built from TRBV4-1 and TRBJ2-3; tentatively, D is TRBD2 (6 bases). The V end lost 4 bases, the J end lost 1 base, and 15 bases lay between the germline ends. Germline values: CDR1 MGHRA, CDR2 YSYEKL. The CDR3 consists of 16 residues. The CDR3 coding sequence is TGCGCCAGCAGCCCCACAGGAGGGGTCGGCACAGATACGCAGTATTTT. This sequence encodes CASSPTGGVGTDTQYF.